One and the same sample provided the 8 T cell receptor beta chains below, sequenced in a study of blood T cell repertoires in COVID-19. Libraries were prepared by immunoSEQ multiplex PCR; TCRdb keeps only in-frame clonotypes and omits some of them. The sample lists some 270,000 clones; 80% to 90% were seen once. Source material: peripheral blood. The receptors come from a woman in her 70s with acute or convalescent COVID-19.

The V gene is TRBV6-4, the J gene TRBJ1-2; D gene uncertain. In germline, CDR1 is MRHNA, CDR2 SNTAGT. The CDR3 is 15 residues long. V lost 4 bases and J 4 bases, leaving 16 bases between the germline ends. The CDR3 DNA follows: TGTGCCAGCAGTGTGGAGTTAGGACGGGGCTATGGCTACACCTTC. Its translation: CASSVELGRGYGYTF.

This chain links TRBV5-6 with TRBJ2-2; D uncertain. V lost 0 bases, J lost 4 bases, and 4 bases lay in between. This CDR3 spans 13 amino acids. Germline lookup yields CDR1 SGHDT and CDR2 YYEEEE. The CDR3 nucleotides read TGTGCCAGCAGCTTGGTAGCCACCGGGGAGCTGTTTTTT. It translates to CASSLVATGELFF.

The chain recombines TRBV28 with TRBJ2-1; 7 bases are a match to TRBD2. This CDR3 has 15 residues. CDR1 and CDR2 from the germline V gene are MDHEN and SYDVKM. Trimming removed 6 bases from V and 2 bases from J; junction bases left unmatched: 7. CDR3 in amino acids: CASSSRGVAYNEQFF. Here the CDR3 DNA reads TGTGCCAGCAGCTCTCGGGGGGTCGCCTACAATGAGCAGTTCTTC.

The CDR3 DNA is TGCAGTGCTAGTGGGCTTGCCAGGAATGCTAATGAAAAACTGTTTTTT. Translating gives CSASGLARNANEKLFF. The chain combines TRBV20-1 with TRBJ1-4, with unresolved D. With 3 bases removed from V and 3 bases from J, the gap between germline ends came to 17 bases. Germline loops: CDR1 DFQATT, CDR2 SNEGSKA (reference sequence). The CDR3 sequence is 16 residues long.

The chain has TRBV15 and TRBJ2-3, with D perhaps matching TRBD2 (5 bases). The V gene's germline CDR1 is LNHNV and CDR2 YYDKDF (reference sequence). This CDR3 comprises 15 residues. Trimming took 0 bases from V and 5 from J, leaving 12 bases between them. CDR3 region: CATSRDQRPIDTQYF. Written as DNA, the CDR3 is TGTGCCACCAGCAGAGATCAGCGGCCTATAGATACGCAGTATTTT.

The chain uses TRBV7-2 and TRBJ2-1, with TRBD2 matching 10 bases. V lost 4 bases to trimming and J lost 5 bases; unmatched junction nucleotides: 5. The CDR3 extends over 15 amino acids. CDR1 and CDR2 (germline): SGHTA, FQGNSA. The DNA of the CDR3 is TGTGCCAGCAGCTCCATAGCGGGGGGCCACAATGAGCAGTTCTTC. It codes for CASSSIAGGHNEQFF. Filled out from reference TRBV7-2 and TRBJ2-1, the complete variable domain reads GAGVSQSPSNKVTEKGKDVELRCDPISGHTALYWYRQSLGQGLEFLIYFQGNSAPDKSGLPSDRFSAERTGGSVSTLTIQRTQQEDSAVYLCASSSIAGGHNEQFFGPGTRLTVL.

V is TRBV5-4 and J is TRBJ1-2; 10 bases are a match to TRBD1. The CDR3 consists of 15 residues. J lost 6 bases, V lost 4 bases, and 9 bases had no gene match. Germline CDR1 and CDR2: SGHNT and YYREEE (reference sequence). The CDR3 bases are TGTGCCAGCAGCATTGACAGGGGGCGGGGGGATGGCTACACCTTC. Translating gives CASSIDRGRGDGYTF.

This chain connects TRBV19 to TRBJ1-6; D is unclear. Germline V gene sequence: CDR1 LNHDA, CDR2 SQIVND (reference sequence). Trimming left V 9 bases short and J 0 bases short, with 9 bases between. This CDR3 contains 14 residues. CDR3 in amino acids: CASLSGSYNSPLHF. The CDR3 DNA follows: TGTGCCAGCCTCAGCGGCTCCTATAATTCACCCCTCCACTTT.